This T cell receptor beta chain was sequenced during a study of blood T cell repertoires in COVID-19. Clones were read by immunoSEQ multiplex PCR, and TCRdb kept only the in-frame ones, dropping some. This sample yields 150,000 to 200,000 clones, of which about 84% are seen a single time; around 5.3% belongs to the top ten. Germline V gene data show CDR1 as MNHEY and CDR2 as SMNVEV (reference sequence). The ends lost 5 bases at V and 0 bases at J; junction bases unmatched: 10. This CDR3 has 16 amino acids. The chain uses TRBV27 and TRBJ2-7, with 7 bases identical to TRBD2. The source of this sequence is a woman aged 40-49 years with acute COVID-19. The sequenced sample consisted of PBMCs or T cells enriched from blood (not recorded which). The CDR3 DNA is TGTGCCAGCAGTACCCTCACTAGCGCCCCCTCCTACGAGCAGTACTTC. It encodes CASSTLTSAPSYEQYF.